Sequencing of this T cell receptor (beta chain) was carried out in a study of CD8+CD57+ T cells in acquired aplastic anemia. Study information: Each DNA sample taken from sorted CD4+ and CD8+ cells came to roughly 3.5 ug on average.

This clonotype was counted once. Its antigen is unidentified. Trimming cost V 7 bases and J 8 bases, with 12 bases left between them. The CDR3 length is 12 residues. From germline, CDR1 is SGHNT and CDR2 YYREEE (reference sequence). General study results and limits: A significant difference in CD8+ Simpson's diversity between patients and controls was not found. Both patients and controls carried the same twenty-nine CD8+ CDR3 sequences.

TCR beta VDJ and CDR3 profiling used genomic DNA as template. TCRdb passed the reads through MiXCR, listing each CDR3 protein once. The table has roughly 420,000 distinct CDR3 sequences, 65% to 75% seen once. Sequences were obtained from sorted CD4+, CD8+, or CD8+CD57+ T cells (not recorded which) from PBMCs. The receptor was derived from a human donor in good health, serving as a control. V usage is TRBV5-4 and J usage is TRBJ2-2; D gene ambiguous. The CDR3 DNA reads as TGTGCCAGCGGGAAAGACAATGGGGAGCTGTTTTTT. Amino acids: CASGKDNGELFF.